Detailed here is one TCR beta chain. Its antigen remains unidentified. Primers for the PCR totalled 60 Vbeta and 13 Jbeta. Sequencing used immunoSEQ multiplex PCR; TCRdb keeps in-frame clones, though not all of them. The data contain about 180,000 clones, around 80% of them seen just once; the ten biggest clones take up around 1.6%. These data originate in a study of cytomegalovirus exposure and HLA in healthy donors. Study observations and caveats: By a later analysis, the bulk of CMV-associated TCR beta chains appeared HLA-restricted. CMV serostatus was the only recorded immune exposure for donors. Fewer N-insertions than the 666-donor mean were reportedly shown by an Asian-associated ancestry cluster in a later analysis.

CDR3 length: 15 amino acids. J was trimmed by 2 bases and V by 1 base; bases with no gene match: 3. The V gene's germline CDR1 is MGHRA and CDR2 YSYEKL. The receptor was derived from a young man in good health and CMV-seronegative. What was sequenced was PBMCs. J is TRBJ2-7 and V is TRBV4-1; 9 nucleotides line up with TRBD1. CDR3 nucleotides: TGCGCCAGCAGCCAAGGACAGGGGGTTGCCTACGAGCAGTACTTC. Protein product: CASSQGQGVAYEQYF.